The present T cell receptor (beta chain) was sequenced within a study of tissue T cells after allogeneic stem cell transplantation. General study results and limits: Within patients, tissue anatomy strongly shaped TCR repertoire composition. Alloreactivity or antigen specificity of tissue TCRs was not determined; some clones might be host cells. In patients and mice, blood and spleen missed much of tissue repertoire.

Germline V gives CDR1 SGHLS, CDR2 HYDKME. J gave up 4 bases and V 0 bases, and 7 bases lay outside the gene matches. This CDR3 is built from 16 residues. Sample time point: mouse harvest day 14 after allogeneic transplant. Mouse grafts combined 10^7 T-cell-depleted bone marrow cells with 10^6 splenic CD5+ T cells. TCRbeta CDR3 was sequenced at survey depth with template counts. Method: immunoSEQ multiplex PCR; TCRdb's copy keeps in-frame clones and lacks some. The table includes 4,600 or so clones, approximately 48% detected once. Concerning this clone itself: Its target is not known. Gene names follow the mouse nomenclature. The read finishes 1 residue shy of the CDR3 end, and the germline J gene is used to complete it.

The receptor was derived from a female BALB/c mouse given C57BL/6 T cells with graft-versus-host disease after an allogeneic hematopoietic cell transplant. The sample consisted of lymph node tissue. The V and J genes are TRBV12-2 and TRBJ2-1; 8 bases line up with TRBD2. CDR3 bases read: TGTGCCAGCTCTCTCGGCTCTGGGGGGCCTTATGCTGAGCAGTTC. Amino acids: CASSLGSGGPYAEQF. From start to end, the CDR3 is CASSLGSGGPYAEQFF.